What follows are 21 T cell receptor beta chains derived from one specimen sequenced in a study of cytotoxic CD8 clonotypes in ibrutinib-treated CLL. Assay used: immunoSEQ multiplex PCR; TCRdb lists only in-frame clones, some missing. The repertoire includes tens of thousands of clones, about four fifths of them detected once, and roughly 4.8% sits in the top ten. The sample here was PBMCs, taken after 12 months of ibrutinib treatment. The origin of the receptors is a human donor with chronic lymphocytic leukemia.

The CDR3 coding sequence is TGTGCCACTACGACGATAACGAATTCACCCCTCCACTTT. This gives the protein CATTTITNSPLHF. The rearrangement uses TRBV10-3 and TRBJ1-6; no definite D call. The germline V gene has CDR1 ENHRY and CDR2 SYGVKD. The CDR3 has 13 residues. Deletions cut 10 bases from V and 7 bases from J, with 14 bases between.

The V gene is TRBV2, the J gene TRBJ2-5, with 10 bases that match TRBD2. J gave up 5 bases and V 10 bases, and 10 bases lay outside the gene matches. The CDR3 covers 14 residues. Germline lookup yields CDR1 SNHLY and CDR2 FYNNEI. CDR3 bases: TGTGCCAACAAAGCGGGAGGGCCGGGGGAGACCCAGTACTTC. It translates to CANKAGGPGETQYF.

This chain links TRBV6-1 with TRBJ2-7; D tentatively fits TRBD1 or TRBD2 (6 bases each). Trimming left V 10 bases short and J 4 bases short, with 20 bases between. CDR1 is MNHNS and CDR2 is SASEGT in the germline V gene. The CDR3 sequence is 14 residues long. The CDR3 sequence: CATRGLGQQYEQYF. The CDR3 DNA sequence: TGTGCCACGCGGGGCCTAGGACAGCAGTACGAGCAGTACTTC.

This chain joins TRBV11-2 and TRBJ1-1; 7 nucleotides agree with TRBD1. This CDR3 region has 14 residues. Trimming at V came to 4 bases and at J to 6 bases, leaving 8 bases not matched to a gene. In germline, CDR1 is SGHAT, CDR2 FQNNGV. CDR3 sequence reads: CASSWKTGFAEAFF. The DNA of the CDR3 is TGTGCCAGCAGCTGGAAGACAGGGTTCGCTGAAGCTTTCTTT.

The chain links TRBV6-1 to TRBJ1-3; D may be TRBD1 (5 bases). The CDR3 covers 17 residues. Germline V CDR1 and CDR2: MNHNS, SASEGT. V shed 1 base and J shed 3 bases, with 16 bases lying between them. CDR3 nucleotide sequence: TGTGCCAGCAGTGAAGGTGGAAGTCGGGGGGTTGGAAACACCATATATTTT. It specifies CASSEGGSRGVGNTIYF.

There are a few counts of this clone. The chain links TRBV19 to TRBJ2-1; tentative D call: TRBD2 (5 bases). V dropped 3 bases and J dropped 3 bases, with 12 bases sitting between them. Germline lookup yields CDR1 LNHDA and CDR2 SQIVND (reference sequence). This CDR3 has 15 amino acids. The CDR3, as DNA: TGTGCCAGTAGTATGAGTCTAGCTGTCTACAATGAGCAGTTCTTC. This codes for CASSMSLAVYNEQFF.

This clone is a singleton in its sample. The chain carries TRBV28 and TRBJ2-7; no clear D gene. Germline CDR1 MDHEN, CDR2 SYDVKM. Trimming cost V 3 bases and J 2 bases, with 11 bases left between them. CDR3 length: 14 residues. CDR3 sequence (DNA): TGTGCCAGCAGTTTTGGTAGAACCCCCTACGAGCAGTACTTC. Translated: CASSFGRTPYEQYF. The full variable domain, completed using reference TRBV28 and TRBJ2-7, is DVKVTQSSRYLVKRTGEKVFLECVQDMDHENMFWYRQDPGLGLRLIYFSYDVKMKEKGDIPEGYSVSREKKERFSLILESASTNQTSMYLCASSFGRTPYEQYFGPGTRLTVT.

The J gene is TRBJ1-3, the V gene TRBV7-2; the match to TRBD1 covers 7 bases. J gave up 2 bases and V 5 bases, and 6 bases lay outside the gene matches. The V gene's germline CDR1 is SGHTA and CDR2 FQGNSA. This CDR3 has 15 residues. The CDR3 sequence is CASSPRQGTGNTIYF. CDR3 nucleotides: TGTGCCAGCAGCCCCCGACAGGGAACTGGAAACACCATATATTTT.

The V gene is TRBV7-2, the J gene TRBJ2-7; 8 bases agree with TRBD2. The CDR3 totals 19 residues. J gave up 7 bases and V 5 bases, and 25 bases lay outside the gene matches. Per the germline V gene, CDR1 is SGHTA and CDR2 is FQGNSA. Written as DNA, the CDR3 is TGTGCCAGCAGCCCCATAGTCTCCCCCAGCGGGGCGGGGGGTCGGGAGCAGTACTTC. Its protein is CASSPIVSPSGAGGREQYF.

This clone was observed a few times. This sequence joins TRBV5-1 and TRBJ1-2; D unresolved. CDR3 size: 13 residues. V lost 1 base and J lost 6, with 10 bases in between. Germline V CDR1 and CDR2: SGHRS, YFSETQ. The CDR3, as DNA: TGCGCCAGCAGCTTGCTCTCCGGGGATGGCTACACCTTC. It is translated as CASSLLSGDGYTF.

This rearrangement joins TRBV28 to TRBJ2-5; tentative D call: TRBD2 (6 bases). Between the trimmed V and J ends, which lost 2 bases and 5 bases, there was a span of 9 bases. Germline lookup yields CDR1 MDHEN and CDR2 SYDVKM. This CDR3 is built from 13 residues. Here the CDR3 DNA reads TGTGCCAGCAGTTTACGGGGAGGTGAGACCCAGTACTTC. Its translation: CASSLRGGETQYF.

This sequence joins TRBV18 and TRBJ2-4, with D possibly being TRBD2 (6 bases). Germline V gives CDR1 KGHSH, CDR2 LQKENI. This CDR3 has 16 amino acids. V was shortened by 0 bases and J by 1 base, with 10 bases between the two germline ends. CDR3 loop: CASSPPSGRAKNIQYF. The CDR3 bases are TGTGCCAGCTCACCACCTTCGGGGAGGGCCAAAAACATTCAGTACTTC.

The chain recombines TRBV7-9 with TRBJ1-1; D perhaps matches TRBD1 (5 bases). Germline CDR1 and CDR2: SEHNR and FQNEAQ (reference sequence). This CDR3 region has 14 residues. V lost 1 base and J 7 bases, leaving 13 bases between the germline ends. The CDR3 region is CASSLGSGLGEAFF. The DNA for the CDR3 is TGTGCCAGCAGCTTAGGGTCAGGGTTGGGTGAAGCTTTCTTT.

This chain connects TRBV10-3 to TRBJ1-1, with 8 bases aligning to TRBD1. The germline gives CDR1 ENHRY, CDR2 SYGVKD. The CDR3 has 13 residues. V trimming: 6 bases; J trimming: 4 bases; junction bases outside the gene matches: 4. For the CDR3, the DNA is TGTGCCATCAGAACCCAGGGGGCCACTGAAGCTTTCTTT. Encoded protein: CAIRTQGATEAFF.

The chain employs TRBV5-1 and TRBJ2-3; 7 nucleotides line up with TRBD2. Per germline, CDR1 SGHRS and CDR2 YFSETQ. After removal of 4 bases from V and 4 bases from J, the junction contained 12 bases not matched to a gene. The CDR3 spans 16 residues. CDR3 sequence reads: CASSPHRPGGPDTQYF. Written as DNA, the CDR3 is TGCGCCAGCAGCCCGCACCGCCCGGGGGGTCCAGATACGCAGTATTTT.

This clone was seen a few times. V is TRBV28 and J is TRBJ2-1; maybe TRBD2 (6 bases). The CDR3 runs to 18 residues. Looked up from germline, CDR1 is MDHEN and CDR2 is SYDVKM. V was pared by 3 bases and J by 8 bases, with 26 bases between. The CDR3 DNA follows: TGTGCCAGCAGTTTTTTTTTCCGGGCACGGCGGCGGGGCCATGAGCAGTTCTTC. This codes for CASSFFFRARRRGHEQFF.

The chain links TRBV10-3 to TRBJ2-7; 13 bases line up with TRBD2. V lost 6 bases, J lost 5 bases, and 10 bases stayed unmatched. From germline, CDR1 is ENHRY and CDR2 SYGVKD. The CDR3 runs to 16 residues. CDR3: CAIRTTSGRGVDEQYF. CDR3 nucleotide sequence: TGTGCCATCAGAACTACTAGCGGGAGGGGGGTGGACGAGCAGTACTTC.

The V and J genes are TRBV28 and TRBJ2-2; D might be TRBD1 (8 bases). This CDR3 is built from 16 residues. Trimming took off 6 bases at V and 7 bases at J, with 21 bases between the two ends. The germline V gene has CDR1 MDHEN and CDR2 SYDVKM. CDR3 protein: CASSPGGGGLGGELFF. The CDR3 bases are TGTGCCAGCAGCCCAGGGGGCGGGGGTCTTGGCGGGGAGCTGTTTTTT. The variable domain in full, with the rest retrieved from reference TRBV28 and TRBJ2-2, is DVKVTQSSRYLVKRTGEKVFLECVQDMDHENMFWYRQDPGLGLRLIYFSYDVKMKEKGDIPEGYSVSREKKERFSLILESASTNQTSMYLCASSPGGGGLGGELFFGEGSRLTVL.

This clone was counted a few times. The rearrangement links TRBV6-5 to TRBJ1-2; D ambiguous. Germline values: CDR1 MNHEY, CDR2 SVGAGI. Trimming cost V 4 bases and J 8 bases, with 14 bases left between them. The CDR3 has 13 residues. CDR3 bases: TGTGCCAGCAGTTTGGGAAATTCTCCGGGCTACACCTTC. Protein sequence: CASSLGNSPGYTF.

The J gene is TRBJ2-7, the V gene TRBV28, with 7 bases that match TRBD1. V was clipped by 6 bases and J by 3 bases; unmatched bases: 5. The CDR3 runs to 13 residues. Germline V gene data show CDR1 as MDHEN and CDR2 as SYDVKM. In nucleotides, the CDR3 is TGTGCCAGCAGCACCGGGACAGACTACGAGCAGTACTTC. This codes for CASSTGTDYEQYF.

This rearrangement joins TRBV28 to TRBJ1-2; 10 nucleotides match TRBD1. The germline gives CDR1 MDHEN, CDR2 SYDVKM. V shed 0 bases, J shed 7 bases, and the junction held 2 bases outside the gene matches. The CDR3 spans 14 residues. The DNA of the CDR3 is TGTGCCAGCAGTTTATGGGGGACAGGGGTTGGCTACACCTTC. Its translation is CASSLWGTGVGYTF.